Below are 20 T cell receptor beta chains sequenced from a single sample in a study of blood T cells in healthy people across ages. The second PCR ran about 6 to 11 cycles with a sample-barcoded 5' primer and J-beta primers. Each CDR3 protein gets one entry after TCRdb re-called the 5' RACE reads with MiXCR. The sample lists about 700,000 distinct CDR3 sequences; approximately 30% were seen once. Sequenced: blood. Source of these receptors: a woman older than 75 in good health.

The table lists this clonotype with many counts. The V call is TRBV4-3, the J call TRBJ2-7; unclear D gene. Germline lookup yields CDR1 LGHNA and CDR2 YSLEER. This CDR3 spans 15 amino acids. Trimming took off 2 bases at V and 5 bases at J, with 16 bases between the two ends. CDR3 sequence (DNA): TGCGCCAGCAGCCAATCCCTAGTAGGAGTCCACGAGCAGTACTTC. Translation: CASSQSLVGVHEQYF.

This clonotype was counted many times. CDR3 residues: CAIRDDGGGYNEQFF. For the CDR3, the DNA is TGTGCCATCAGGGACGACGGGGGGGGATACAATGAGCAGTTCTTC. This sequence joins TRBV10-3 and TRBJ2-1; 8 bases map to TRBD2. Trimming took 6 bases from V and 4 from J; bases not matched to a gene: 8. Germline CDR1 and CDR2: ENHRY and SYGVKD. The CDR3 is 15 residues long.

This clonotype showed up many times. The chain has TRBV9 and TRBJ2-3; D may be TRBD1 or TRBD2 (5 bases each). Trimming removed 3 bases from V and 2 bases from J, with 16 bases in between. The germline gives CDR1 SGDLS, CDR2 YYNGEE. The CDR3 has 16 residues. CDR3: CASSATPGTFTDTQYF. Written as DNA, the CDR3 is TGTGCCAGCAGCGCGACCCCCGGGACGTTCACAGATACGCAGTATTTT.

The chain couples TRBV6-4 to TRBJ1-6; tentatively, D is TRBD1 (5 bases). CDR1 and CDR2 from the germline V gene are MRHNA and SNTAGT. Trimming removed 2 bases from V and 10 bases from J, with 12 bases in between. CDR3 length: 14 amino acids. Here the CDR3 DNA reads TGTGCCAGCAGTGACATTCGGGGGTCCTCACCCCTCCACTTT. It specifies CASSDIRGSSPLHF.

In this sample, this clonotype turned up many times. This chain uses TRBV7-2 with TRBJ2-3; D may correspond to TRBD1 or TRBD2 (5 bases each). V lost 4 bases and J 3 bases, leaving 11 bases between the germline ends. The CDR3 is 14 amino acids. CDR1 and CDR2 (germline): SGHTA, FQGNSA. The DNA for the CDR3 is TGTGCCAGCAGCTCCTTTGGGACGACAGATACGCAGTATTTT. Translation: CASSSFGTTDTQYF.

This clonotype was observed many times. V usage is TRBV6-2 or TRBV6-3 and J usage is TRBJ1-1; D might be TRBD1 (6 bases). CDR1 is MNHEY, CDR2 SVGEGT, per germline. V lost 5 bases and J lost 1, with 11 bases in between. The CDR3 runs 14 residues. CDR3 in amino acids: CASSGARGNTEAFF. For the CDR3, the DNA is TGTGCCAGCAGTGGAGCCAGGGGGAACACTGAAGCTTTCTTT.

The chain links TRBV29-1 to TRBJ2-3, with 8 bases fitting TRBD2. Germline lookup yields CDR1 SQVTM and CDR2 ANQGSEA. This CDR3 has 12 residues. Trimming at V came to 6 bases and at J to 3 bases, leaving 2 bases not matched to a gene. The CDR3 DNA reads as TGCAGCGTGAGCGGGGGAACAGATACGCAGTATTTT. Translation: CSVSGGTDTQYF.

The chain recombines TRBV7-2 with TRBJ2-2; D gene unclear. CDR3 size: 16 residues. Germline CDR1 and CDR2: SGHTA and FQGNSA. The V end lost 2 bases, the J end lost 4 bases, and 14 bases lay between the germline ends. The CDR3 region has the DNA TGTGCCAGCAGCTTAAGGTGGGAAACCCCCACCGGGGAGCTGTTTTTT. Its protein product is CASSLRWETPTGELFF.

This rearrangement joins TRBV5-1 to TRBJ2-4; no clear D gene. Judging by the DNA end, TRBJ2-7 fits better; the J call may be wrong. Germline V lookup: CDR1 SGHRS, CDR2 YFSETQ. This CDR3 has 12 residues. The CDR3 is CASSLGPNEQYF. CDR3 DNA sequence: TGCGCCAGCAGCTTGGGGCCAAACGAGCAGTACTTC.

This clonotype has a count of ten or more. The V and J genes are TRBV7-2 and TRBJ2-5, with D perhaps matching TRBD1 (6 bases). Trimming took off 6 bases at V and 7 bases at J, with 21 bases between the two ends. The CDR3 length is 15 residues. Germline loops: CDR1 SGHTA, CDR2 FQGNSA. The CDR3 loop reads CASSPDWTEWWTQYF. In nucleotides, the CDR3 is TGTGCCAGCAGTCCGGATTGGACAGAGTGGTGGACCCAGTACTTC.

CDR3 protein: CASSLKGQGSNSPLHF. Here the CDR3 DNA reads TGCGCCAGCAGCTTAAAGGGACAGGGGTCTAATTCACCCCTCCACTTT. The chain couples TRBV5-1 to TRBJ1-6; 10 nucleotides match TRBD1. V was pared by 2 bases and J by 6 bases, with 5 bases of the junction left unmatched. This CDR3 comprises 16 residues. Per the germline V gene, CDR1 is SGHRS and CDR2 is YFSETQ.

This clonotype has just a few counts. V is TRBV7-3 and J is TRBJ2-2; no definite D call. Trimming removed 5 bases from V and 1 base from J, with 14 bases in between. This CDR3 is built from 16 residues. Germline V gene lookup returns CDR1 SGHTA and CDR2 FQGTGA. As DNA, the CDR3 is TGTGCCAGCAGCACAACAAAATTTAAGAACACCGGGGAGCTGTTTTTT. Its protein product is CASSTTKFKNTGELFF.

This clonotype has only one observation. This chain connects TRBV30 to TRBJ2-7; the D gene is possibly TRBD1 (6 bases). Germline CDR1 and CDR2: GTSNPN and SVGIG (reference sequence). The CDR3 loop spans 15 amino acids. The V end lost 0 bases, the J end lost 2 bases, and 14 bases lay between the germline ends. CDR3 residues: CAWSVLVTGPYEQYF. CDR3 nucleotides: TGTGCCTGGAGTGTACTAGTGACAGGACCCTACGAGCAGTACTTC.

This clonotype showed up many times. The chain recombines TRBV27 with TRBJ2-1; the D is unclear. The CDR3 consists of 14 residues. V was clipped by 3 bases and J by 9 bases, with 15 bases between them. Germline V lookup: CDR1 MNHEY, CDR2 SMNVEV (reference sequence). CDR3 DNA: TGTGCCAGCAGTTTTCCTAAAGCCAATTCTGAGCAGTTCTTC. Translation: CASSFPKANSEQFF.

This clonotype has ten or more counts. V is TRBV15 and J is TRBJ1-2, with D possibly TRBD1 on 5 matching bases. Trimming removed 0 bases from V and 2 bases from J, with 10 bases in between. Germline CDR1 LNHNV, CDR2 YYDKDF (reference sequence). This CDR3 is built from 15 residues. The CDR3 DNA reads as TGTGCCACCAGCAGAGATTACGGGGACAACTATGGCTACACCTTC. Its protein product is CATSRDYGDNYGYTF.

This clonotype was picked up many times. The V gene is TRBV7-2, the J gene TRBJ2-7; D uncertain. Germline V lookup: CDR1 SGHTA, CDR2 FQGNSA. With 0 bases removed from V and 4 bases from J, the gap between germline ends came to 13 bases. The CDR3 spans 15 residues. The CDR3 is CASSLAGGVGYEQYF. The CDR3 nucleotides read TGTGCCAGCAGCTTAGCGGGCGGCGTCGGGTACGAGCAGTACTTC.

V usage is TRBV25-1 and J usage is TRBJ2-5, with TRBD2 identical over 8 bases. This CDR3 is 15 amino acids long. V was clipped by 2 bases and J by 13 bases; unmatched bases: 15. Germline V lookup: CDR1 MGHDK, CDR2 SYGVNS. The CDR3 region is CASSEGSSGLGTRYF. In DNA form, the CDR3 reads TGTGCCAGCAGTGAAGGGTCGAGCGGCCTAGGGACTAGGTACTTC.

This clonotype has just a few counts. The chain uses TRBV21-1 and TRBJ2-3; the table's D call, TRBD1, has no DNA check behind it. TRBV21-1 corresponds to a pseudogene. The CDR3 covers 15 residues. The CDR3 DNA reads TGTGCCAGCAGCAAGTGGGGGGGGACACCAGGTACGCAGTATTTT. Amino acids: CASSKWGGTPGTQYF.

The chain carries TRBV5-6 and TRBJ1-4; D is ambiguous. This CDR3 is 16 amino acids long. V shed 4 bases and J shed 4 bases, with 17 bases lying between them. Germline-derived CDR1 and CDR2 are SGHDT and YYEEEE. The CDR3 protein is CASSGYPGPYNEKLFF. In DNA, the CDR3 is TGTGCCAGCAGCGGATATCCGGGTCCCTATAATGAAAAACTGTTTTTT.

Turning to this clonotype: Germline is not matched at one junction end, which may reflect a read error. The chain joins TRBV12-3 or TRBV12-4 to TRBJ2-3, with D possibly TRBD2 on 5 matching bases. CDR3 size: 11 residues. Here the CDR3 reads CVSSSADMQYF. CDR3 bases: TGTGTCAGCAGTAGCGCAGATATGCAGTATTTT.